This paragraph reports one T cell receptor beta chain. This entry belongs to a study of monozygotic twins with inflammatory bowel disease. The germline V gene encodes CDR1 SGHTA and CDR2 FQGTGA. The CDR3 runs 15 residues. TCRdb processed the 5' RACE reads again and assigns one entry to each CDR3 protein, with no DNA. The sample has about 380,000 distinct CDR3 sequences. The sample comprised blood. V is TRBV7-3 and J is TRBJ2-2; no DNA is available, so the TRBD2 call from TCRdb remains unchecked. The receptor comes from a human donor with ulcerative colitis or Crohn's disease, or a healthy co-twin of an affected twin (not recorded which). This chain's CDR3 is CASSLDGRRAGELFF. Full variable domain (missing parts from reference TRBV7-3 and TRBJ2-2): GAGVSQTPSNKVTEKGKYVELRCDPISGHTALYWYRQSLGQGPEFLIYFQGTGAADDSGLPNDRFFAVRPEGSVSTLKIQRTERGDSAVYLCASSLDGRRAGELFFGEGSRLTVL.